The following is a TCR beta chain sequence with its context. Individuals drawn from 20 to 30 US areas were roughly 18 to 100 years old. Authors' methods: Nucleated cell number was recorded as an estimate derived from reference gene primer amplification. The assay was immunoSEQ multiplex PCR, and TCRdb's table has in-frame clones only and misses some. V and J calls and clone size come straight from that table; D and trimming were deduced from the DNA. The sample lists 200,000 to 300,000 clones; around nine tenths were seen once. The sample is drawn from a study of blood T cell repertoires in COVID-19. This TCR was sampled from a young woman who had recovered from COVID-19. Sequencing was carried out using PBMCs or T cells enriched from blood (not recorded which).

CDR3 coding DNA: TGTGCCAGCCCCCTAGTGGACACGGCTAACTATGGCTACACCTTC. Its translation: CASPLVDTANYGYTF. The chain joins TRBV2 to TRBJ1-2, with TRBD1 as a possible D gene (5 bases). Germline V gene sequence: CDR1 SNHLY, CDR2 FYNNEI. V lost 8 bases and J 0 bases, leaving 16 bases between the germline ends. This CDR3 spans 15 amino acids. Together with reference TRBV2 and TRBJ1-2, the CDR3 gives the full variable domain: EPEVTQTPSHQVTQMGQEVILRCVPISNHLYFYWYRQILGQKVEFLVSFYNNEISEKSEIFDDQFSVERPDGSNFTLKIRSTKLEDSAMYFCASPLVDTANYGYTFGSGTRLTVV.